This TCR beta chain was observed in a study of a mutant IDH1 vaccine in newly diagnosed glioma. About the study: Patients began vaccination 4-6 weeks after radiotherapy alone, or with temozolomide cycles. Treated patients had a mean age of 40.4 years and an approximately 62% male, 37.5% female split.

On this clone itself: The antigen remains unidentified.

Generated by immunoSEQ multiplex PCR, the TCRdb table keeps only in-frame clones and is missing some. The sample carries roughly 40,000 clones, approximately 90% recorded once. Described time point: week 5, during vaccination. The content of each vaccine dose was 300 ug of mutant IDH1 20-mer peptide, and topical imiquimod accompanied it. New WHO grade 3 or 4 IDH1-mutant, ATRX-lost astrocytomas were present in all donors. The CDR3 has 13 residues. With 7 bases removed from V and 8 bases from J, the gap between germline ends came to 15 bases. The germline V gene has CDR1 MGHDK and CDR2 SYGVNS. The rearrangement links TRBV25-1 to TRBJ2-4; D possibly corresponds to TRBD2 (6 bases). The receptor comes from a man in his fifties or sixties with glioma. The material was PBMCs, obtained from a glioma patient whose treatment included an IDH1 peptide vaccine. CDR3 DNA: TGTGCCAGCAAGAAGGGCGGGGCCTACATTCAGTACTTC. As protein: CASKKGGAYIQYF.